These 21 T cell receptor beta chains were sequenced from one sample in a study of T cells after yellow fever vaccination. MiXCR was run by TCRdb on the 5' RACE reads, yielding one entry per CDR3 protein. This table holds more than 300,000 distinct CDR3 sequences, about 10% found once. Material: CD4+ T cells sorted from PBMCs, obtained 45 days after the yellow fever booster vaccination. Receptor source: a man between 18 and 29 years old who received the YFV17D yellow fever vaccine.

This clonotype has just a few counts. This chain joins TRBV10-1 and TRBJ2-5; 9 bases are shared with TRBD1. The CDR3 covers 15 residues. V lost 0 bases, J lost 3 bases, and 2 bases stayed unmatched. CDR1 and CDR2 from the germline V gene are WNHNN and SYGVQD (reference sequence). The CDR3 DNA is TGCGCCAGCAGTGAGTCTCGGACAGGGGAAGAGACCCAGTACTTC. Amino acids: CASSESRTGEETQYF.

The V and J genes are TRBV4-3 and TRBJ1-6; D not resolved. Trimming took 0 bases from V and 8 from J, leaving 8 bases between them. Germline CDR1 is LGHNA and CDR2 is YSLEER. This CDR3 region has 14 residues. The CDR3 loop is CASSQEGSDSPLHF. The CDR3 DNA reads TGCGCCAGCAGCCAAGAAGGAAGTGATTCACCCCTCCACTTT.

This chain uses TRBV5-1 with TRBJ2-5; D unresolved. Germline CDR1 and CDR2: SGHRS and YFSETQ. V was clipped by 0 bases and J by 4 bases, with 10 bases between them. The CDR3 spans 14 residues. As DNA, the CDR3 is TGCGCCAGCAGCTTGGTATTGGCCGTAGAGACCCAGTACTTC. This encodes CASSLVLAVETQYF.

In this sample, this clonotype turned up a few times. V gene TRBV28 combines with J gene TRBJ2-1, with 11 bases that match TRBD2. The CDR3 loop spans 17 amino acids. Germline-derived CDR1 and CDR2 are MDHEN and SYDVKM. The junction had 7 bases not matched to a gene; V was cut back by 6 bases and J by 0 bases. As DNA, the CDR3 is TGTGCCAGCAGCCGACGGACTAGCGGGCTCTCCTACAATGAGCAGTTCTTC. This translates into CASSRRTSGLSYNEQFF.

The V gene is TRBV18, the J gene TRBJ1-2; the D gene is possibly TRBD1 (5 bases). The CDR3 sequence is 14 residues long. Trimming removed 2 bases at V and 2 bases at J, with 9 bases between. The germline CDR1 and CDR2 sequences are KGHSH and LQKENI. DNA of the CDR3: TGTGCCAGCTCACCAAGTGGGGCAAACTATGGCTACACCTTC. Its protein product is CASSPSGANYGYTF.

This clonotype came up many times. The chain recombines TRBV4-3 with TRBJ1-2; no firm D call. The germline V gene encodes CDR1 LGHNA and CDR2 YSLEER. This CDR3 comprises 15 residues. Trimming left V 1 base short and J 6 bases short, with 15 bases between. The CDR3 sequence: CASSQVYPPRHGYTF. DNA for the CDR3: TGCGCCAGCAGCCAAGTCTACCCCCCTCGTCATGGCTACACCTTC.

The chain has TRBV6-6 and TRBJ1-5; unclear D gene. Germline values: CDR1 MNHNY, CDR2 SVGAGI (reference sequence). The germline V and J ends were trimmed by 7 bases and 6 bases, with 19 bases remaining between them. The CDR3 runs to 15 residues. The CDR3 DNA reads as TGTGCCAGCACCACCAGGCATGGGAGTGGTCAGCCCCAGCATTTT. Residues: CASTTRHGSGQPQHF.

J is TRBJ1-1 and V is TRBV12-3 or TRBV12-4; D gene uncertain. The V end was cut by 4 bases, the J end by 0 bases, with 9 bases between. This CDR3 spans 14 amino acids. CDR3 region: CASSWGYVNTEAFF. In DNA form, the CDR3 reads TGTGCCAGCAGTTGGGGATACGTGAACACTGAAGCTTTCTTT.

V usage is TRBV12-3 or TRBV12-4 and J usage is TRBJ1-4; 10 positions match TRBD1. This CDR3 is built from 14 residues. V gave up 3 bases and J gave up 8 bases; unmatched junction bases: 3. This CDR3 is CASSFGQGEEKLFF. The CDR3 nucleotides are TGTGCCAGCAGTTTCGGACAGGGGGAGGAAAAACTGTTTTTT.

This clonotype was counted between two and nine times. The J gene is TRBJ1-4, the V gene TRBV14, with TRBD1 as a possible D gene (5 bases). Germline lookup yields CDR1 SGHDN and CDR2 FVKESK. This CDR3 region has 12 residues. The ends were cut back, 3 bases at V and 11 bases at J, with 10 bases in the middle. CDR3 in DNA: TGTGCCAGCAGCCAGTTTGGGGACAAACTGTTTTTT. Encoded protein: CASSQFGDKLFF.

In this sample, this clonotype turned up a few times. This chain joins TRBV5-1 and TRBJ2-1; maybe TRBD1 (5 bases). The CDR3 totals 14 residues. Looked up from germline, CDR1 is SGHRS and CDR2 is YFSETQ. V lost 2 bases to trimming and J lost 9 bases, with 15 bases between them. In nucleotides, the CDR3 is TGCGCCAGCAGCTTCAGGGATGGGCACGGTGAGCAGTTCTTC. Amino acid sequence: CASSFRDGHGEQFF.

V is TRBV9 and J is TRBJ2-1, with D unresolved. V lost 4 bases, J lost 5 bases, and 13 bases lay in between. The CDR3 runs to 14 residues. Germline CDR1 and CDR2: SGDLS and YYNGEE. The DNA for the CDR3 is TGTGCCAGCAGCTCATCGGACGGAGACAATGAGCAGTTCTTC. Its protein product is CASSSSDGDNEQFF.

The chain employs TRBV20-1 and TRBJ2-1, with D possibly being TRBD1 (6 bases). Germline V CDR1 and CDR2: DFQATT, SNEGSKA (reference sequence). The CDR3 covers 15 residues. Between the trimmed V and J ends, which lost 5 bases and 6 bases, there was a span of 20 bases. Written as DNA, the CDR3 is TGCAGTGCTGCAACCCAATACGACAGGCTCAATGAGCAGTTCTTC. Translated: CSAATQYDRLNEQFF.

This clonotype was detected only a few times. The CDR3 here is CASSFYGQGSPGETQYF. The CDR3 nucleotides read TGTGCCAGCAGTTTCTACGGACAGGGTAGCCCCGGGGAGACCCAGTACTTC. V gene TRBV28 combines with J gene TRBJ2-5; TRBD1 matches 8 bases. The CDR3 totals 17 residues. V dropped 3 bases and J dropped 5; count of bases not matched to a gene: 14. Germline-derived CDR1 and CDR2 are MDHEN and SYDVKM.

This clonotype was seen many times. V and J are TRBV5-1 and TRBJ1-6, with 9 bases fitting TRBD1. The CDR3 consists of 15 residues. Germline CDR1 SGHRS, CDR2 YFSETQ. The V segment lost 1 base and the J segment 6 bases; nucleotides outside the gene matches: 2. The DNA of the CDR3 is TGCGCCAGCAGCTTGTCGACAGGGGGTAATTCACCCCTCCACTTT. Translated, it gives CASSLSTGGNSPLHF.

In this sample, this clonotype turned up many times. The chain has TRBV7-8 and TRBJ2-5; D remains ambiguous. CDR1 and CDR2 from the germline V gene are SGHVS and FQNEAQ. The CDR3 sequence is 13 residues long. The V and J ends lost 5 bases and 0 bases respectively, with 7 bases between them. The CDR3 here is CASSDWYQETQYF. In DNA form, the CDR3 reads TGTGCCAGCAGCGACTGGTACCAAGAGACCCAGTACTTC.

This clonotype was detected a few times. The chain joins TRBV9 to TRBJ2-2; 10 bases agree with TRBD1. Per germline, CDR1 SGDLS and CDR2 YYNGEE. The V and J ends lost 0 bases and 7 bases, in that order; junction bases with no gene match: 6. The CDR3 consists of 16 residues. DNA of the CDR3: TGTGCCAGCAGCGTAGTAGGGGACAGGGGAGTCGGGGAGCTGTTTTTT. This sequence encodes CASSVVGDRGVGELFF.

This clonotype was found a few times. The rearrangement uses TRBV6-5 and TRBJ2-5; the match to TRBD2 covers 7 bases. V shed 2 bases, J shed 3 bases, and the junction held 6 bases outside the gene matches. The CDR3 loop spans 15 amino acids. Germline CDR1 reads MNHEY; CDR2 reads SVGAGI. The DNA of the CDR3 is TGTGCCAGCAGTTACCTGCCCCGGGGGGAAGAGACCCAGTACTTC. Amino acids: CASSYLPRGEETQYF.

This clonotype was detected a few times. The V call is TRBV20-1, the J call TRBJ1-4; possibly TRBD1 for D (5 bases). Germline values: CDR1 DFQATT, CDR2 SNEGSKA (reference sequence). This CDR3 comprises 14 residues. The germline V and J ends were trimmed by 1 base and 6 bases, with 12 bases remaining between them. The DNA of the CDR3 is TGCAGTGCTAGAGGGGCAGGGTTGGATGAAAAACTGTTTTTT. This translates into CSARGAGLDEKLFF.

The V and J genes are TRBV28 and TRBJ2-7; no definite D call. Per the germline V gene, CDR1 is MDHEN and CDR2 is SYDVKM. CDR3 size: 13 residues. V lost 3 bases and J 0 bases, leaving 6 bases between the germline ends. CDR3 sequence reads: CASSLGSSYEQYV. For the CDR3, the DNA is TGTGCCAGCAGTTTGGGAAGCTCCTACGAGCAGTACGTC.

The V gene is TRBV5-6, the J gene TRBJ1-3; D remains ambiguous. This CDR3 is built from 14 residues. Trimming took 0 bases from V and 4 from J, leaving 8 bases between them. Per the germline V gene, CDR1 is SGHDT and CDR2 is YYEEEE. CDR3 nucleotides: TGTGCCAGCAGCTTGGGTCCGACGGGAAACACCATATATTTT. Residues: CASSLGPTGNTIYF.